What follows describes a single T cell receptor (beta chain). With 6 bases removed from V and 7 bases from J, the gap between germline ends came to 15 bases. The length of the CDR3 is 13 residues. Germline CDR1 reads MDHEN; CDR2 reads SYDVKM. These data originate in a study of shared clonotypes between healthy human individuals. Libraries were prepared by immunoSEQ multiplex PCR; TCRdb keeps only in-frame clonotypes and omits some of them. The data hold millions of clones, with approximately 93% observed a single time. The TCR was taken from a man younger than 35 in good health. Some clones in this sample may be carry-over from other donors' samples. The chain links TRBV28 to TRBJ1-2; possible D gene TRBD1, 5 bases. The sequencing input was naive CD4+ T cells from PBMCs. Subset: CD45RA+ positively selected. The CDR3 loop reads CASRPGTPPGYTF. CDR3 nucleotides: TGTGCCAGCAGGCCTGGGACTCCTCCTGGCTACACCTTC.